The sample holds one count of the clone carrying this T cell receptor (beta chain). Its target is not known. Both 60 Vbeta primers and 13 Jbeta primers went into the PCR. Measured with immunoSEQ multiplex PCR; TCRdb has only the in-frame clones, and not every one. The profile shows around 170,000 clones, around 79% of them singletons. These data originate in a study of cytomegalovirus exposure and HLA in healthy donors. Study observations and caveats: Upon later analysis, TCR association rates were observed to vary by HLA locus, being highest for DRB1 and lowest for HLA-C. A list of 164 TCR beta chains associated with cytomegalovirus was given. Most subjects' HLA-A and HLA-B alleles were reportedly predicted from TCR beta sequences.

CDR3 size: 14 residues. The J segment lost 5 bases and the V segment lost 4 bases, leaving 7 bases of the junction unmatched. Germline CDR1 MNHEY, CDR2 SVGAGI. Sequencing was done on a sample of PBMCs. The rearrangement joins TRBV6-5 to TRBJ1-1; 7 nucleotides align to TRBD1. The clonotype originates from a middle-aged woman in good health and CMV-seronegative. CDR3 loop: CASSFTPQGTEAFF. The CDR3 DNA reads TGTGCCAGCAGTTTCACACCACAGGGGACTGAAGCTTTCTTT.